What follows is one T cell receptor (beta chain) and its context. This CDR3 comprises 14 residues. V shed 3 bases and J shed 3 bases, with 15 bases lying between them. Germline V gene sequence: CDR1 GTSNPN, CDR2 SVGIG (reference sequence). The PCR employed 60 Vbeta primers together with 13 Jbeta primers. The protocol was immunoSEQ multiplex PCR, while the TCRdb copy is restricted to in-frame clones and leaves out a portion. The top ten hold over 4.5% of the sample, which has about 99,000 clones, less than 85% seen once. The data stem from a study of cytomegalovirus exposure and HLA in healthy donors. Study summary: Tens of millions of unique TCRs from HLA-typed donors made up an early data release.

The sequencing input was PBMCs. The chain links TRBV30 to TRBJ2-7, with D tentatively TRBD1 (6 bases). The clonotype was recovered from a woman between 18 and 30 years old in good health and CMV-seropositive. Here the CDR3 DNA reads TGTGCCTGGAGACGATCTCAGGGGATCTACGAGCAGTACTTC. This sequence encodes CAWRRSQGIYEQYF.